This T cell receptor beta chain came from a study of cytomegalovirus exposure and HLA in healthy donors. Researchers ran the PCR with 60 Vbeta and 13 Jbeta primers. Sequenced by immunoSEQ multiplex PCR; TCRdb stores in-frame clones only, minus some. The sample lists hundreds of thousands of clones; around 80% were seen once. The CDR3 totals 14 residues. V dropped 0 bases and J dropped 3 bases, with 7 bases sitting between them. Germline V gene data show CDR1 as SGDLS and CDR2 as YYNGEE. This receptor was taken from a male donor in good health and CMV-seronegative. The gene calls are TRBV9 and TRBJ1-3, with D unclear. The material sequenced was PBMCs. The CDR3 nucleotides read TGTGCCAGCAGCGTAGCCTCAGTTGGAAACACCATATATTTT. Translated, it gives CASSVASVGNTIYF.